Below are 30 T cell receptor beta chains sequenced from a single sample in a study of shared clonotypes between healthy human individuals (TCRdb year 2020). Library generation was performed with the immunoSEQ multiplex PCR assay. TCRdb re-hosts the immuneACCESS table, in-frame sequences only. Its copies lack some clones; in the studies checked, an unresolved V gene accounts for under half of them, and the cause for the rest is not known. This sample comprises around 1 million clones, over 60% of them detected only once. The biggest ten clones account for roughly 1.5% of the sample. Sequenced input: memory CD4+ T cells sorted from blood. In light of the paper, this sample's cell subset or site label describes: CD45RA-negative fraction. The receptors shown here come from a young man in good health.

The J gene is TRBJ2-7, the V gene TRBV28; the match to TRBD1 covers 9 bases. J was trimmed by 5 bases and V by 0 bases; bases with no gene match: 5. There are 15 residues in the CDR3. Germline CDR1 and CDR2: MDHEN and SYDVKM. Written as DNA, the CDR3 is TGTGCCAGCAGTTTATGGGGACAGGGTAGGAACGAGCAGTACTTC. Translated: CASSLWGQGRNEQYF.

The V gene is TRBV19, the J gene TRBJ1-6; D is undetermined. The CDR3 spans 13 residues. The germline CDR1 and CDR2 sequences are LNHDA and SQIVND (reference sequence). Trimming left V 5 bases short and J 7 bases short, with 9 bases between. CDR3 nucleotide sequence: TGTGCCAGTAGTTGGCAGTCAAATTCACCCCTCCACTTT. Protein: CASSWQSNSPLHF.

The rearrangement uses TRBV13 and TRBJ2-1, with 7 bases matching TRBD2. V was clipped by 4 bases and J by 3 bases; unmatched bases: 12. The V gene's germline CDR1 is PRHDT and CDR2 FYEKMQ (reference sequence). The CDR3 totals 17 residues. The chain's CDR3 is CASSSRTSTWGYNEQFF. CDR3 coding DNA: TGTGCCAGCAGCTCAAGGACTAGTACATGGGGCTACAATGAGCAGTTCTTC.

The chain joins TRBV5-6 to TRBJ2-6; possibly TRBD2 for D (5 bases). With 4 bases removed from V and 0 bases from J, the gap between germline ends came to 17 bases. The germline V gene has CDR1 SGHDT and CDR2 YYEEEE. This CDR3 contains 18 residues. This CDR3 is CASSPPWGALSGANVLTF. CDR3 DNA sequence: TGTGCCAGCAGCCCTCCCTGGGGAGCTCTCTCTGGGGCCAACGTCCTGACTTTC. Looking up the rest from reference TRBV5-6 and TRBJ2-6 gives the full variable domain: DAGVTQSPTHLIKTRGQQVTLRCSPKSGHDTVSWYQQALGQGPQFIFQYYEEEERQRGNFPDRFSGHQFPNYSSELNVNALLLGDSALYLCASSPPWGALSGANVLTFGAGSRLTVL.

Points on this clone: This sample includes further DNA sequences coding for the same CDR3. The chain carries TRBV18 and TRBJ1-1, with a weak D call TRBD1 (6 bases). Germline V CDR1 and CDR2: KGHSH, LQKENI. The CDR3 runs 13 residues. V lost 6 bases to trimming and J lost 1 base, with 9 bases between them. The CDR3 loop reads CASSRGRNTEAFF. DNA of the CDR3: TGTGCCAGCTCCAGGGGAAGGAACACTGAAGCTTTCTTT.

The chain links TRBV27 to TRBJ2-5, with D possibly matching TRBD2 (5 bases). CDR3 length equals 13 residues. The germline CDR1 and CDR2 sequences are MNHEY and SMNVEV (reference sequence). The ends were cut back, 4 bases at V and 7 bases at J, with 13 bases in the middle. CDR3 region: CASSWGQEGTQYF. The CDR3 DNA is TGTGCCAGCAGTTGGGGTCAAGAGGGGACCCAGTACTTC.

The gene calls are TRBV28 and TRBJ2-7; possibly TRBD1 or TRBD2 for D (5 bases each). Germline CDR1 and CDR2: MDHEN and SYDVKM. Between the trimmed V and J ends, which lost 5 bases and 1 base, there was a span of 9 bases. The CDR3 has 13 residues. The CDR3 bases are TGTGCCAGCAGTGGGGACGGATCCTACGAGCAGTACTTC. This codes for CASSGDGSYEQYF.

This sequence joins TRBV10-3 and TRBJ2-2; 7 bases fit TRBD2. CDR3 size: 17 residues. Losses at the gene ends were 0 bases for V and 1 base for J; bases not matched to a gene: 5. CDR1 and CDR2 from the germline V gene are ENHRY and SYGVKD. CDR3 sequence: CAISESSGAVNTGELFF. The CDR3 nucleotides are TGTGCCATCAGTGAGTCGAGCGGGGCCGTGAACACCGGGGAGCTGTTTTTT.

The rearrangement links TRBV11-2 to TRBJ2-7; 9 bases align to TRBD1. Germline V gives CDR1 SGHAT, CDR2 FQNNGV. Unmatched junction bases numbered 4, after V lost 5 bases and J lost 5 bases. CDR3 length equals 13 residues. This CDR3 is CASSRDRANEQYF. In DNA form, the CDR3 reads TGTGCCAGCAGCCGGGACAGGGCAAACGAGCAGTACTTC.

This clone was found once. This chain links TRBV6-6 with TRBJ1-5; 11 bases fit TRBD1. CDR1 is MNHNY, CDR2 SVGAGI, per germline (reference sequence). The CDR3 has 13 amino acids. V gave up 7 bases and J gave up 6 bases; unmatched junction bases: 2. Here the CDR3 DNA reads TGTGCCAGCACCGGGACAGGGGGTCAGCCCCAGCATTTT. As protein: CASTGTGGQPQHF.

The gene calls are TRBV19 and TRBJ1-3; D is perhaps TRBD1 (5 bases). V lost 5 bases and J lost 0, with 14 bases in between. This CDR3 comprises 16 residues. Germline CDR1 LNHDA, CDR2 SQIVND (reference sequence). This CDR3 reads CASSSPGRDSGNTIYF. CDR3 DNA: TGTGCCAGTAGTTCGCCGGGACGGGACTCTGGAAACACCATATATTTT. The full variable domain, in which reference TRBV19 and TRBJ1-3 provide the parts outside the CDR3, is DGGITQSPKYLFRKEGQNVTLSCEQNLNHDAMYWYRQDPGQGLRLIYYSQIVNDFQKGDIAEGYSVSREKKESFPLTVTSAQKNPTAFYLCASSSPGRDSGNTIYFGEGSWLTVV.

The rearrangement links TRBV27 to TRBJ2-1; 7 bases match TRBD2. Germline V lookup: CDR1 MNHEY, CDR2 SMNVEV (reference sequence). J lost 6 bases, V lost 5 bases, and 13 bases had no gene match. The CDR3 contains 16 residues. The CDR3 spells CASSPSGTIYFNEQFF. The DNA of the CDR3 is TGTGCCAGCAGTCCTTCCGGGACTATCTATTTCAATGAGCAGTTCTTC.

As concerns this clone: Other DNA sequences in this sample translate to the same CDR3. The CDR3 loop is CASSFGRNTEAFF. In DNA, the CDR3 is TGTGCCAGCAGCTTCGGACGGAACACTGAAGCTTTCTTT. The chain links TRBV7-9 to TRBJ1-1; D not certain. This CDR3 is built from 13 residues. The germline CDR1 and CDR2 sequences are SEHNR and FQNEAQ (reference sequence). Trimming took off 3 bases at V and 1 base at J, with 6 bases between the two ends.

The V gene is TRBV6-5, the J gene TRBJ1-4; D ambiguous. Germline CDR1 reads MNHEY; CDR2 reads SVGAGI. V was trimmed by 5 bases and J by 7 bases, leaving 8 bases between them. CDR3 length: 12 amino acids. This CDR3 reads CASSPRGEKLFF. The CDR3 DNA follows: TGTGCCAGCAGTCCCCGCGGTGAAAAACTGTTTTTT.

The chain uses TRBV5-1 and TRBJ1-3, with D possibly being TRBD1 (6 bases). Germline V gene lookup returns CDR1 SGHRS and CDR2 YFSETQ. This CDR3 comprises 16 residues. Trimming left V 0 bases short and J 3 bases short, with 13 bases between. Written as DNA, the CDR3 is TGCGCCAGCAGCTTGGAAGCCGGGACAATTGGAAACACCATATATTTT. Its protein product is CASSLEAGTIGNTIYF.

This clone has just a few counts. CDR3 sequence reads: CASSLGRIAGAVDTQYF. The CDR3 bases are TGCGCCAGCAGCTTGGGGCGGATAGCGGGAGCAGTAGATACGCAGTATTTT. V is TRBV5-1 and J is TRBJ2-3; 9 bases are a match to TRBD2. Trimming took 0 bases from V and 5 from J; bases not matched to a gene: 10. CDR3 length: 17 residues. Per germline, CDR1 SGHRS and CDR2 YFSETQ.

Remarks on this clone: This same CDR3 is encoded by further DNA sequences in the sample. DNA of the CDR3: TGTGCCAGTAGTATAGACAGGGGGGAGACCCAGTACTTC. Translating gives CASSIDRGETQYF. The rearrangement links TRBV19 to TRBJ2-5; 7 nucleotides agree with TRBD1. The germline CDR1 and CDR2 sequences are LNHDA and SQIVND (reference sequence). J was trimmed by 5 bases and V by 0 bases; bases with no gene match: 0. This CDR3 spans 13 amino acids. Looking up the rest from reference TRBV19 and TRBJ2-5 gives the full variable domain: DGGITQSPKYLFRKEGQNVTLSCEQNLNHDAMYWYRQDPGQGLRLIYYSQIVNDFQKGDIAEGYSVSREKKESFPLTVTSAQKNPTAFYLCASSIDRGETQYFGPGTRLLVL.

CDR3 in DNA: TGTGCCAGCTCACCAGCCGGCAGCCTGAACACTGAAGCTTTCTTT. This encodes CASSPAGSLNTEAFF. The rearrangement joins TRBV18 to TRBJ1-1; D ambiguous. The CDR3 loop spans 15 amino acids. CDR1 and CDR2 from the germline V gene are KGHSH and LQKENI. The V gene lost 2 bases and the J gene lost 0 bases, with 10 bases spanning the gap.

This chain links TRBV27 with TRBJ2-7; TRBD2 agrees at 14 bases. This CDR3 contains 16 residues. Trimming removed 5 bases from V and 0 bases from J; junction bases left unmatched: 3. The germline V gene has CDR1 MNHEY and CDR2 SMNVEV (reference sequence). This CDR3 reads CASSPGTSGSSYEQYF. The CDR3 region has the DNA TGTGCCAGCAGTCCGGGGACTAGCGGGAGCTCCTACGAGCAGTACTTC.

This chain connects TRBV30 to TRBJ2-3, with 9 positions matching TRBD2. V gave up 1 base and J gave up 4 bases; unmatched junction bases: 9. This CDR3 spans 16 amino acids. Per the germline V gene, CDR1 is GTSNPN and CDR2 is SVGIG (reference sequence). The CDR3 reads CAWSGGGAPGADTQYF. CDR3 bases: TGTGCCTGGAGTGGCGGGGGGGCCCCGGGAGCAGATACGCAGTATTTT.

In regard to this clone: Distinct nucleotide sequences in the sample also encode this CDR3. The rearrangement joins TRBV30 to TRBJ2-7; D call uncertain. Deletions cut 0 bases from V and 0 bases from J, with 6 bases between. CDR1 and CDR2 from the germline V gene are GTSNPN and SVGIG (reference sequence). CDR3 length equals 13 residues. CDR3 sequence reads: CAWSVGSSYEQYF. The CDR3 coding sequence is TGTGCCTGGAGTGTGGGCAGCTCCTACGAGCAGTACTTC.

The chain links TRBV7-6 to TRBJ2-6; the match to TRBD2 covers 10 bases. CDR1 is SGHVS and CDR2 is FNYEAQ in the germline V gene. V shed 1 base, J shed 4 bases, and the junction held 13 bases outside the gene matches. The CDR3 has 20 residues. The CDR3 bases are TGTGCCAGCAGCTTAGGCCTAGCGGGAGCTAACCTGGAGGGGGCCAACGTCCTGACTTTC. It translates to CASSLGLAGANLEGANVLTF.

The chain carries TRBV6-5 and TRBJ2-3; TRBD1 might be the D (6 bases). This CDR3 region has 15 residues. Trimming removed 4 bases at V and 5 bases at J, with 16 bases between. The germline V gene has CDR1 MNHEY and CDR2 SVGAGI. CDR3 residues: CASSSQTGLRDTQYF. The CDR3 coding sequence is TGTGCCAGCAGTTCCCAAACAGGGTTGAGAGATACGCAGTATTTT.

This sequence joins TRBV6-1 and TRBJ1-2; TRBD1 agrees at 9 bases. J was trimmed by 5 bases and V by 6 bases; bases with no gene match: 7. The CDR3 is 14 residues long. Per the germline V gene, CDR1 is MNHNS and CDR2 is SASEGT. CDR3 sequence reads: CASRRTGDEYGYTF. CDR3 coding DNA: TGTGCCAGCAGACGGACAGGGGATGAATATGGCTACACCTTC.

This clone was counted a single time. The chain has TRBV10-3 and TRBJ1-6; D gene ambiguous. The V end lost 7 bases, the J end lost 6 bases, and 13 bases lay between the germline ends. CDR1 and CDR2 (germline): ENHRY, SYGVKD. This CDR3 is 14 amino acids long. The CDR3 sequence is CAIKPTASNSPLHF. The CDR3 coding sequence is TGTGCCATCAAGCCGACGGCTAGTAATTCACCCCTCCACTTT.

The rearrangement joins TRBV4-1 to TRBJ2-1; 7 bases agree with TRBD2. The germline V gene encodes CDR1 MGHRA and CDR2 YSYEKL. The ends lost 8 bases at V and 7 bases at J; junction bases unmatched: 11. This CDR3 is built from 14 residues. CDR3 amino acids: CASGAGDMKNEQFF. In DNA form, the CDR3 reads TGCGCCAGCGGGGCGGGAGATATGAAAAATGAGCAGTTCTTC.

This clone was seen a few times. Other nucleotide sequences from this sample produce the same CDR3. The gene calls are TRBV9 and TRBJ1-6, with D unclear. This CDR3 has 12 residues. Looked up from germline, CDR1 is SGDLS and CDR2 is YYNGEE. V lost 2 bases, J lost 7 bases, and 4 bases lay in between. The CDR3 nucleotides read TGTGCCAGCAGCGTGGGAAATTCACCCCTCCACTTT. Amino acids: CASSVGNSPLHF.

The sample holds a few counts of this clone. V usage is TRBV4-3 and J usage is TRBJ2-2; possibly TRBD1 or TRBD2 for D (6 bases each). The CDR3 runs 17 residues. V was cut by 3 bases and J by 3 bases, with 17 bases left in between. The V gene's germline CDR1 is LGHNA and CDR2 YSLEER. The CDR3 region has the DNA TGCGCCAGCAGCCAGGGGGCGGGGTTGGGTTACACCGGGGAGCTGTTTTTT. Translation gives CASSQGAGLGYTGELFF.

This clone was seen only once. The genes are TRBV10-3 and TRBJ2-1, with D tentatively TRBD1 or TRBD2 (6 bases each). The V and J ends lost 3 bases and 3 bases respectively, with 12 bases between them. The CDR3 is made up of 15 amino acids. Germline V lookup: CDR1 ENHRY, CDR2 SYGVKD. CDR3 bases: TGTGCCATCAGTGATGGAGGGGGGAACTACAATGAGCAGTTCTTC. Protein: CAISDGGGNYNEQFF.

This clone appeared a few times. This chain joins TRBV11-2 and TRBJ2-3, with 7 positions matching TRBD2. Germline V gene lookup returns CDR1 SGHAT and CDR2 FQNNGV. J gave up 4 bases and V 3 bases, and 4 bases lay outside the gene matches. The CDR3 is made up of 14 amino acids. CDR3 sequence reads: CASSFGAGADTQYF. CDR3 sequence (DNA): TGTGCCAGCAGCTTTGGGGCGGGGGCAGATACGCAGTATTTT.